These 24 T cell receptor beta chains were all obtained from the same sample, sequenced in a study of T-cell reconstitution after alpha-beta-depleted transplantation in children. It was with unique molecular identifiers that the TCRbeta library was prepared. MiXCR was run by TCRdb on the PCR reads, yielding one entry per CDR3 protein. Of about 410,000 distinct CDR3 sequences listed, about 20% were seen once; the top ten hold 3.8%. This sample comprised PBMCs from the stem cell graft donor, obtained from the stem cell graft. These receptors all stem from a human donor who donated a stem cell graft to a child with acute myeloid leukemia.

This chain links TRBV24-1 with TRBJ2-1, with D hard to call. Germline CDR1 and CDR2: KGHDR and SFDVKD. Trimming shortened V by 4 bases and J by 6 bases, and 9 bases separated the two germline ends. There are 13 residues in the CDR3. The CDR3 is CATSERLGNEQFF. The CDR3 DNA is TGTGCCACCAGTGAGCGACTCGGCAATGAGCAGTTCTTC.

This clonotype was detected ten times or more. The chain employs TRBV12-3 or TRBV12-4 and TRBJ2-1; 12 bases fit TRBD2. The J segment lost 10 bases and the V segment lost 6 bases, leaving 7 bases of the junction unmatched. The CDR3 runs 14 residues. The CDR3, as DNA: TGTGCCAGCAGCCGGACTAGCGGGATGGCCGAGCAGTTCTTC. Translated: CASSRTSGMAEQFF.

This clonotype was counted many times. The V and J genes are TRBV7-2 and TRBJ2-3; possibly TRBD1 for D (6 bases). V was shortened by 2 bases and J by 3 bases, with 12 bases between the two germline ends. CDR1 and CDR2 (germline): SGHTA, FQGNSA. The CDR3 is made up of 15 amino acids. CDR3 region: CASSLWPGETDTQYF. DNA for the CDR3: TGTGCCAGCAGCTTATGGCCAGGGGAAACAGATACGCAGTATTTT.

This chain links TRBV15 with TRBJ2-1; TRBD1 matches 8 bases. This CDR3 has 16 residues. Germline trimming cut 1 base from V and 7 bases from J; bases unmatched to any gene: 9. The germline V gene has CDR1 LNHNV and CDR2 YYDKDF (reference sequence). Here the CDR3 DNA reads TGTGCCACCAGCAGAGCAGGACAGGGTGGTTGGAATGAGCAGTTCTTC. Its translation is CATSRAGQGGWNEQFF.

This clonotype has more than one count but fewer than ten. V usage is TRBV20-1 and J usage is TRBJ2-3, with TRBD2 matching over 8 bases. This CDR3 has 16 amino acids. The germline V gene encodes CDR1 DFQATT and CDR2 SNEGSKA (reference sequence). J gave up 5 bases and V 6 bases, and 16 bases lay outside the gene matches. This chain's CDR3 is CSAAAGGFGGKDTQYF. In DNA, the CDR3 is TGCAGTGCCGCCGCGGGGGGATTTGGCGGTAAAGATACGCAGTATTTT.

V is TRBV2 and J is TRBJ2-1, with 8 bases fitting TRBD2. Per the germline V gene, CDR1 is SNHLY and CDR2 is FYNNEI. V lost 6 bases and J lost 0; bases outside the gene matches: 10. This CDR3 region has 17 residues. CDR3 in amino acids: CASRGTTSGGSYNEQFF. The CDR3 region has the DNA TGTGCCAGCAGGGGCACTACTAGCGGCGGCTCCTACAATGAGCAGTTCTTC. Drawing the rest from reference TRBV2 and TRBJ2-1, the complete variable domain is EPEVTQTPSHQVTQMGQEVILRCVPISNHLYFYWYRQILGQKVEFLVSFYNNEISEKSEIFDDQFSVERPDGSNFTLKIRSTKLEDSAMYFCASRGTTSGGSYNEQFFGPGTRLTVL.

CDR3 region: CASRDIRTNIQYF. CDR3 sequence (DNA): TGTGCCAGCAGGGACATTAGGACGAACATTCAGTACTTC. This chain joins TRBV25-1 and TRBJ2-4, with D possibly matching TRBD1 (5 bases). CDR1 is MGHDK and CDR2 is SYGVNS in the germline V gene. The germline V and J ends were trimmed by 6 bases and 7 bases, with 13 bases remaining between them. This CDR3 contains 13 residues.

The V call is TRBV28, the J call TRBJ2-7; TRBD2 matches at 7 bases. Germline CDR1 reads MDHEN; CDR2 reads SYDVKM. The V gene end was trimmed by 2 bases and the J gene end by 5 bases; junction bases not matched to a gene: 6. The CDR3 consists of 14 residues. CDR3 nucleotides: TGTGCCAGCAGTTTACCCTATACTAGCGACGAGCAGTACTTC. It codes for CASSLPYTSDEQYF.

J is TRBJ2-1 and V is TRBV27; 7 bases fit TRBD1. Germline CDR1 MNHEY, CDR2 SMNVEV (reference sequence). This CDR3 has 15 residues. Losses at the gene ends were 5 bases for V and 10 bases for J; bases not matched to a gene: 14. As DNA, the CDR3 is TGTGCCAGCAGTCAATACGACAGGGATTTGGGGGAGCAGTTCTTC. Protein: CASSQYDRDLGEQFF.

The table lists this clonotype with many counts. This chain joins TRBV27 and TRBJ2-7; D not resolved. The germline V gene encodes CDR1 MNHEY and CDR2 SMNVEV (reference sequence). The CDR3 runs 14 residues. V lost 2 bases and J 1 base, leaving 9 bases between the germline ends. The CDR3 DNA is TGTGCCAGCAGTTTAGTGTACGGATCCTACGAGCAGTACTTC. The encoded protein is CASSLVYGSYEQYF.

This clonotype showed up just a few times. The V call is TRBV28, the J call TRBJ2-1, with 14 bases matching TRBD2. With V trimmed by 6 bases and J by 1 base, 5 bases remained unmatched. The CDR3 spans 17 residues. CDR1 and CDR2 from the germline V gene are MDHEN and SYDVKM. The CDR3 region is CASRPGTSGGSYNEQFF. For the CDR3, the DNA is TGTGCCAGCAGACCCGGGACTAGCGGGGGTTCCTACAATGAGCAGTTCTTC. The full variable domain, in which reference TRBV28 and TRBJ2-1 provide the parts outside the CDR3, is DVKVTQSSRYLVKRTGEKVFLECVQDMDHENMFWYRQDPGLGLRLIYFSYDVKMKEKGDIPEGYSVSREKKERFSLILESASTNQTSMYLCASRPGTSGGSYNEQFFGPGTRLTVL.

This clonotype was observed a handful of times. V gene TRBV24-1 combines with J gene TRBJ2-3; D is possibly TRBD1 (6 bases). Looked up from germline, CDR1 is KGHDR and CDR2 is SFDVKD. V was shortened by 2 bases and J by 11 bases, with 10 bases between the two germline ends. CDR3 length equals 12 residues. As DNA, the CDR3 is TGTGCCACCAGTGATTCCGGGACACGGCAGTATTTT. Translating it yields CATSDSGTRQYF.

This clonotype was recorded many times. V and J are TRBV15 and TRBJ2-1; D gene uncertain. Germline V gene data show CDR1 as LNHNV and CDR2 as YYDKDF (reference sequence). The CDR3 length is 15 residues. V was cut by 0 bases and J by 6 bases, with 12 bases left in between. CDR3 coding DNA: TGTGCCACCAGCAGAGATCCAACCTTTACCAATGAGCAGTTCTTC. It yields the protein CATSRDPTFTNEQFF. Complete variable domain (other parts from reference TRBV15 and TRBJ2-1): DAMVIQNPRYQVTQFGKPVTLSCSQTLNHNVMYWYQQKSSQAPKLLFHYYDKDFNNEADTPDNFQSRRPNTSFCFLDIRSPGLGDTAMYLCATSRDPTFTNEQFFGPGTRLTVL.

J is TRBJ1-5 and V is TRBV20-1; D ambiguous. Germline loops: CDR1 DFQATT, CDR2 SNEGSKA (reference sequence). This CDR3 is built from 14 residues. The V end lost 4 bases, the J end lost 3 bases, and 13 bases lay between the germline ends. CDR3 nucleotides: TGCAGTGCTAAGAGGGCCGGTGACAATCAGCCCCAGCATTTT. As protein: CSAKRAGDNQPQHF.

The chain has TRBV4-1 and TRBJ1-1; D gene ambiguous. Between the trimmed V and J ends, which lost 1 base and 1 base, there was a span of 4 bases. This CDR3 is 13 amino acids long. Germline V gene data show CDR1 as MGHRA and CDR2 as YSYEKL. CDR3 DNA: TGCGCCAGCAGCCAAGTCGGGAACACTGAAGCTTTCTTT. Protein: CASSQVGNTEAFF.

The table lists this clonotype with a few counts. The J gene is TRBJ1-2, the V gene TRBV29-1, with D maybe TRBD1 (6 bases). The CDR3 covers 16 residues. CDR1 is SQVTM and CDR2 is ANQGSEA in the germline V gene. The V and J ends lost 3 bases and 5 bases respectively, with 22 bases between them. Here the CDR3 reads CSVDGLQGKRWYGYTF. In DNA form, the CDR3 reads TGCAGCGTTGACGGATTACAGGGAAAACGTTGGTATGGCTACACCTTC.

The chain recombines TRBV20-1 with TRBJ1-5; no reliable D call. Per the germline V gene, CDR1 is DFQATT and CDR2 is SNEGSKA (reference sequence). The CDR3 spans 15 residues. The V and J ends lost 4 bases and 4 bases respectively, with 17 bases between them. The CDR3 region has the DNA TGCAGTGCTATACGGGCAGAAAGGCAGAATCAGCCCCAGCATTTT. This sequence encodes CSAIRAERQNQPQHF.

This clonotype has a handful of counts. This chain connects TRBV28 to TRBJ2-3, with D tentatively TRBD2 (5 bases). The CDR3 is 15 residues long. Trimming removed 5 bases from V and 2 bases from J, with 14 bases in between. The V gene's germline CDR1 is MDHEN and CDR2 SYDVKM. For the CDR3, the DNA is TGTGCCAGCAGTCAGAGGGCGGGTATCACAGATACGCAGTATTTT. It translates to CASSQRAGITDTQYF. Based on the CDR3 plus reference TRBV28 and TRBJ2-3, the full variable domain is DVKVTQSSRYLVKRTGEKVFLECVQDMDHENMFWYRQDPGLGLRLIYFSYDVKMKEKGDIPEGYSVSREKKERFSLILESASTNQTSMYLCASSQRAGITDTQYFGPGTRLTVL.

This clonotype was detected ten times or more. The chain joins TRBV12-3 or TRBV12-4 to TRBJ1-2, with 9 bases fitting TRBD1. V was clipped by 3 bases and J by 5 bases; unmatched bases: 1. CDR3 length: 13 amino acids. The CDR3 sequence is CASSLGTGYGYTF. The CDR3 DNA reads TGTGCCAGCAGTTTGGGGACAGGGTATGGCTACACCTTC.

The chain has TRBV5-6 and TRBJ2-7; 11 nucleotides agree with TRBD2. J lost 7 bases, V lost 2 bases, and 11 bases had no gene match. Germline-derived CDR1 and CDR2 are SGHDT and YYEEEE. The CDR3 length is 16 residues. CDR3 in amino acids: CASSLGLAGPKGEQYF. DNA of the CDR3: TGTGCCAGCAGCTTAGGACTAGCGGGTCCCAAAGGGGAGCAGTACTTC.

The J gene is TRBJ2-5, the V gene TRBV19; 7 bases are shared with TRBD2. With 5 bases clipped from V and 4 bases from J, the junction kept 7 bases outside the gene matches. The length of the CDR3 is 14 residues. CDR1 LNHDA and CDR2 SQIVND come from the germline V gene (reference sequence). The CDR3 DNA sequence: TGTGCCAGTAGTCTCCGGGGAGGGCTAGAGACCCAGTACTTC. This gives the protein CASSLRGGLETQYF.

The chain recombines TRBV7-9 with TRBJ2-7; 9 bases map to TRBD1. This CDR3 comprises 15 residues. Germline V gene sequence: CDR1 SEHNR, CDR2 FQNEAQ (reference sequence). Unmatched junction bases numbered 7, after V lost 5 bases and J lost 2 bases. The CDR3 bases are TGTGCCAGCAGCCCAACAGGGGGCGGAACCTACGAGCAGTACTTC. It yields the protein CASSPTGGGTYEQYF.

This clonotype was seen a handful of times. The V and J genes are TRBV4-1 and TRBJ2-1; perhaps TRBD2 as D (6 bases). CDR1 MGHRA and CDR2 YSYEKL come from the germline V gene. CDR3 length: 17 amino acids. V dropped 0 bases and J dropped 7 bases, with 19 bases sitting between them. CDR3 nucleotides: TGCGCCAGCAGCCAAGATTGGGCGGGGACCATTTGGAATGAGCAGTTCTTC. This codes for CASSQDWAGTIWNEQFF.

This clonotype came up a few times. The chain recombines TRBV7-6 with TRBJ1-4, with TRBD1 matching over 8 bases. The CDR3 runs 15 residues. Trimming removed 3 bases from V and 12 bases from J; junction bases left unmatched: 12. Germline V lookup: CDR1 SGHVS, CDR2 FNYEAQ. The CDR3 here is CASSFTAGGFGELFF. DNA for the CDR3: TGTGCCAGCAGCTTTACGGCAGGGGGCTTTGGGGAACTGTTTTTT.